Following are 17 T cell receptor beta chains from one sample sequenced in a study of control samples from healthy donors and cancer patients. The assay was immunoSEQ multiplex PCR, and TCRdb's table has in-frame clones only and misses some. This sample has fewer than 200,000 clones, with approximately 92% found just once. The sample comprised blood. The source of these receptors is a woman aged 60-70 years in good health.

The rearrangement joins TRBV5-6 to TRBJ1-1, with D unresolved. Germline V lookup: CDR1 SGHDT, CDR2 YYEEEE. The CDR3 spans 13 residues. Trimming removed 2 bases at V and 3 bases at J, with 8 bases between. The CDR3: CASSFPSDTEAFF. The DNA for the CDR3 is TGTGCCAGCAGCTTTCCCTCCGACACTGAAGCTTTCTTT.

The J gene is TRBJ1-1, the V gene TRBV18, with no clear D. In germline, CDR1 is KGHSH, CDR2 LQKENI. V lost 2 bases to trimming and J lost 4 bases, with 8 bases between them. The CDR3 sequence is 13 residues long. DNA for the CDR3: TGTGCCAGCTCACCAGGCGACGGCACTGAAGCTTTCTTT. Encoded protein: CASSPGDGTEAFF.

The chain couples TRBV12-3 or TRBV12-4 to TRBJ1-3; no reliable D call. The CDR3 length is 13 residues. Trimming left V 2 bases short and J 3 bases short, with 5 bases between. The CDR3 DNA sequence: TGTGCCAGCAGTTTATTAGGTGGAAACACCATATATTTT. This sequence encodes CASSLLGGNTIYF.

In the case of this clone: The junction departs from germline at one end; a sequencing error may be responsible. This chain connects TRBV7-2 to TRBJ2-3; no firm D call. In germline, CDR1 is SGHTA, CDR2 FQGNSA. This CDR3 is built from 13 residues. The DNA of the CDR3 is TGTGTCAGCAGCCCCGCGTACACAGATACGCAGTATTTT. It specifies CVSSPAYTDTQYF.

The rearrangement links TRBV4-1 to TRBJ1-1; 10 bases match TRBD1. V lost 0 bases, J lost 1 base, and 8 bases stayed unmatched. This CDR3 region has 18 residues. The germline gives CDR1 MGHRA, CDR2 YSYEKL. The CDR3 coding sequence is TGCGCCAGCAGCCAAGACAGTGTCCGGACAGGGGGGAACACTGAAGCTTTCTTT. Amino acid sequence: CASSQDSVRTGGNTEAFF.

DNA of the CDR3: TGCGCCAGCAGCCAGGTCAGCCCGAACACCGGGGAGCTGTTTTTT. This codes for CASSQVSPNTGELFF. The V gene is TRBV4-1, the J gene TRBJ2-2; D not resolved. Germline V gene lookup returns CDR1 MGHRA and CDR2 YSYEKL. The CDR3 has 15 residues. V lost 3 bases, J lost 0 bases, and 8 bases lay in between.

The rearrangement uses TRBV30 and TRBJ1-1; 8 bases match TRBD1. This CDR3 has 15 residues. The germline V gene has CDR1 GTSNPN and CDR2 SVGIG (reference sequence). V gave up 7 bases and J gave up 6 bases; unmatched junction bases: 16. CDR3 residues: CAFQSGGGMGAEAFF. CDR3 DNA: TGTGCCTTCCAATCAGGGGGCGGAATGGGGGCTGAAGCTTTCTTT.

V gene TRBV27 combines with J gene TRBJ1-1; no reliable D call. Germline loops: CDR1 MNHEY, CDR2 SMNVEV (reference sequence). The CDR3 runs 12 residues. V was clipped by 6 bases and J by 0 bases, with 5 bases between them. DNA of the CDR3: TGTGCCAGCAGAGCCATGAACACTGAAGCTTTCTTT. The encoded protein is CASRAMNTEAFF.

The chain uses TRBV6-1 and TRBJ2-7; D call uncertain. The V and J ends lost 2 bases and 2 bases respectively, with 19 bases between them. This CDR3 region has 17 residues. The V gene's germline CDR1 is MNHNS and CDR2 SASEGT. CDR3 DNA: TGTGCCAGCAGTGAACTTTGGGCAACGAGTGATACCTACGAGCAGTACTTC. Amino acids: CASSELWATSDTYEQYF.

The rearrangement joins TRBV6-1 to TRBJ1-1, with TRBD1 matching over 8 bases. J was trimmed by 5 bases and V by 5 bases; bases with no gene match: 13. This CDR3 is 16 amino acids long. Germline CDR1 and CDR2: MNHNS and SASEGT. The CDR3 coding sequence is TGTGCCAGCAGTCAAGACAGGGGAAGTGGATGGACTGAAGCTTTCTTT. Encoded protein: CASSQDRGSGWTEAFF.

The chain carries TRBV19 and TRBJ2-2; possibly TRBD2 for D (6 bases). CDR1 and CDR2 (germline): LNHDA, SQIVND (reference sequence). The V end was cut by 7 bases, the J end by 0 bases, with 18 bases between. This CDR3 region has 17 residues. CDR3 sequence reads: CASTLPGESTNTGELFF. CDR3 sequence (DNA): TGTGCCAGTACCCTTCCGGGGGAGTCAACGAACACCGGGGAGCTGTTTTTT.

CDR3 amino acids: CASSLELAGIGAEQFF. In DNA, the CDR3 is TGCGCCAGCAGCTTGGAACTAGCGGGGATTGGGGCTGAGCAGTTCTTC. V is TRBV5-1 and J is TRBJ2-1; 10 nucleotides align to TRBD2. V dropped 0 bases and J dropped 9; count of bases not matched to a gene: 9. CDR1 is SGHRS, CDR2 YFSETQ, per germline. This CDR3 is built from 16 residues.

V gene TRBV20-1 combines with J gene TRBJ1-5; D unresolved. The germline V gene has CDR1 DFQATT and CDR2 SNEGSKA (reference sequence). The CDR3 covers 14 residues. The V end was cut by 3 bases, the J end by 0 bases, with 9 bases between. This CDR3 is CSASEGFSNQPQHF. CDR3 sequence (DNA): TGCAGTGCTAGTGAGGGATTTAGCAATCAGCCCCAGCATTTT.

The chain joins TRBV12-2 to TRBJ2-2. TRBV12-2 is shown as a pseudogene. The CDR3 consists of 16 residues. This chain's CDR3 is CASRPSTNPSTGELFF. Here the CDR3 DNA reads TGTGCAAGTCGCCCGTCGACGAACCCCTCAACCGGGGAGCTGTTTTTT.

This chain joins TRBV3-1 (or the pseudogene TRBV3-2) and TRBJ2-6; a weak D match, TRBD1 (6 bases). Germline V CDR1 and CDR2: LGHDT, YNNKEL (reference sequence). The CDR3 extends over 12 amino acids. The V end lost 8 bases, the J end lost 4 bases, and 6 bases lay between the germline ends. CDR3 region: CASGGGANVLTF. As DNA, the CDR3 is TGTGCCAGCGGGGGCGGGGCCAACGTCCTGACTTTC.

DNA of the CDR3: TGTGCCTTGAAGGATTTCATGAACACTGAAGCTTTCTTT. This sequence encodes CALKDFMNTEAFF. The chain couples TRBV30 to TRBJ1-1; D unclear. V was cut by 7 bases and J by 0 bases, with 12 bases left in between. The CDR3 runs to 13 residues. Germline V CDR1 and CDR2: GTSNPN, SVGIG (reference sequence).

The rearrangement links TRBV6-2 or TRBV6-3 to TRBJ1-4; D perhaps matches TRBD1 (5 bases). V was shortened by 5 bases and J by 5 bases, with 15 bases between the two germline ends. The length of the CDR3 is 15 residues. CDR1 and CDR2 from the germline V gene are MNHEY and SVGEGT. The CDR3 nucleotides read TGTGCCAGCAGTCAACACAGGTTTTCAAATGAAAAACTGTTTTTT. It is translated as CASSQHRFSNEKLFF.